The rows below give T cell receptor beta chains drawn from one sample of a study of cytomegalovirus exposure and HLA in healthy donors. This table comes from immunoSEQ multiplex PCR, and its TCRdb copy is limited to in-frame clones, with some not included. The table records some 150,000 clones, 70% to 85% of them present only once. The sequenced sample consisted of PBMCs. The origin of the receptors is a man aged 25 to 40 in good health and CMV-seropositive. The conserved cysteine and the conserved F or W are not part of the CDR3 here. The order of the fields is J gene, V gene, CDR3 protein.

TRBJ1-5 | TRBV7-9 | ASSNGQGGRQPQH
TRBJ2-5 | TRBV4-1 | ASSQDRTPQETQY
TRBJ2-2 | TRBV6-4 | ASRRLAGATGELF
TRBJ2-7 | TRBV15 | ATMGGDSYEQY
TRBJ2-5 | TRBV29-1 | SVGGGPQETQY
TRBJ2-5 | TRBV4-1 | ASSQARGETQY
TRBJ1-5 | TRBV18 | ASSFGQGNQPQH
TRBJ2-7 | TRBV11-2 | ASSLVPGGLYEQY
TRBJ2-5 | TRBV18 | ASSPDGGGETQY
TRBJ2-1 | TRBV25-1 | ASSDLTDNSYNEQF
TRBJ1-5 | TRBV19 | ASTRRGGGQPQH
TRBJ1-5 | TRBV11-2 | ASSLHEVRQPQH
TRBJ2-5 | TRBV4-1 | ASSTLAGDQETQY
TRBJ1-4 | TRBV4-2 | ASSPGGEKLF
TRBJ2-1 | TRBV9 | ASSVYEQAYNEQF
TRBJ2-5 | TRBV7-2 | ASATVPQETQY
TRBJ2-7 | TRBV2 | ASSEQGYEQY
TRBJ2-7 | TRBV30 | AWTSGTYEQY
TRBJ2-5 | TRBV2 | ASGPPGQGSVLRTQY
TRBJ1-5 | TRBV7-7 | ASSSQGGNQPQH
TRBJ2-5 | TRBV5-1 | ASSPTGGKETQY
TRBJ2-7 | TRBV13 | ASSLTGTVYEQY
TRBJ2-7 | TRBV29-1 | SAGPRQGSYEQY
TRBJ2-5 | TRBV5-6 | ASSLPIGTQY
TRBJ1-1 | TRBV29-1 | SVWSGNTEAF
TRBJ1-6 | TRBV9 | ASSVQGQPNSPLH
TRBJ2-7 | TRBV6-5 | ASSSQGHSYEQY
TRBJ2-7 | TRBV27 | ASSYHNEQY
TRBJ1-6 | TRBV9 | ASSPEIDSPLH
TRBJ1-6 | TRBV27 | ASSLVLGPDNSPLH
TRBJ1-3 | TRBV19 | ASRRQGFGNTIY
TRBJ2-1 | TRBV6-5 | ASGAGSSYNEQF
TRBJ2-3 | TRBV5-8 | ASSSSGSTDTQY
TRBJ1-2 | TRBV29-1 | SGRSVTWGYT
TRBJ1-4 | TRBV2 | ASIPPATNEKLF
TRBJ2-2 | TRBV4-1 | ASSQEDRDTGELF
TRBJ2-1 | TRBV19 | ASRLKTSGAKNNEQF